The present entry profiles one TCR beta chain with its context. The CDR3 is 13 residues long. The ends were cut back, 3 bases at V and 7 bases at J, with 11 bases in the middle. Per germline, CDR1 SGDLS and CDR2 YYNGEE. This sample stems from a study of blood T cell repertoires in COVID-19. The protocol was immunoSEQ multiplex PCR, while the TCRdb copy is restricted to in-frame clones and leaves out a portion. Found here are some 300,000 clones, approximately 86% of them singletons; the top ten hold less than 15%. The source material was peripheral blood. The origin of this receptor is a woman aged 70-85 years with COVID-19, enrolled during active disease. V and J are TRBV9 and TRBJ2-1; maybe TRBD2 (5 bases). CDR3 DNA: TGTGCCAGCAGCGCCGGACTTTCTAATGAGCAGTTCTTC. Encoded protein: CASSAGLSNEQFF.